These 2 T cell receptor beta chains originate from one sample sequenced in a study of blood T cell repertoires in COVID-19. This table comes from immunoSEQ multiplex PCR, and its TCRdb copy is limited to in-frame clones, with some not included. The data contain hundreds of thousands of clones, approximately 85% of them seen just once; the ten biggest clones take up about 9.1%. The sequencing sample was made of PBMCs or T cells enriched from blood (not recorded which). All receptors derive from a woman in her forties or fifties with acute COVID-19.

V is TRBV6-2 or TRBV6-3 and J is TRBJ2-7, with D possibly TRBD2 on 5 matching bases. The ends were cut back, 2 bases at V and 5 bases at J, with 13 bases in the middle. Germline V gene data show CDR1 as MNHEY and CDR2 as SVGEGT. The CDR3 covers 14 residues. The chain's CDR3 is CASSYNGGPNEQYF. The DNA of the CDR3 is TGTGCCAGCAGTTACAACGGCGGGCCCAACGAGCAGTACTTC.

The V call is TRBV9, the J call TRBJ1-3, with 7 bases aligning to TRBD1. This CDR3 has 16 residues. Germline assignment: CDR1 SGDLS and CDR2 YYNGEE. V trimming: 1 base; J trimming: 1 base; junction bases outside the gene matches: 5. This chain's CDR3 is CASSVSGQESGNTIYF. CDR3 nucleotides: TGTGCCAGCAGCGTATCCGGACAGGAGTCTGGAAACACCATATATTTT.